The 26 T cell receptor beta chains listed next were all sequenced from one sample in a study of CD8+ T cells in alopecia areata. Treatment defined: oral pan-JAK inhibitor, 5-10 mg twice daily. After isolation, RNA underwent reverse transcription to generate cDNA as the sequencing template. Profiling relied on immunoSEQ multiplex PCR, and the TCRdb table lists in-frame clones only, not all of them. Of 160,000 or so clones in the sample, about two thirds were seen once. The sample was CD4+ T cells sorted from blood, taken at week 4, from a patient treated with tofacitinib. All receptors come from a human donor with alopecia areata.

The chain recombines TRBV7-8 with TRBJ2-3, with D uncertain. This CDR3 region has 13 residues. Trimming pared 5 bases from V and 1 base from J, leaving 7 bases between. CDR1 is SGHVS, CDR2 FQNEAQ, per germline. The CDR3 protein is CASSPDRTDTQYF. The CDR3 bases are TGTGCCAGCAGCCCGGACCGCACAGATACGCAGTATTTT.

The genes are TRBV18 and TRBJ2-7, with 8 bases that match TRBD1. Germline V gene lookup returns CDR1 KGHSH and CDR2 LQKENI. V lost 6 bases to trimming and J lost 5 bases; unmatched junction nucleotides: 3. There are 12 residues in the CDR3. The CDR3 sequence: CASSQTGDEQYF. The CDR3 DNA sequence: TGTGCCAGCTCGCAGACAGGGGACGAGCAGTACTTC.

CDR3 in DNA: TGTGCCAGCTCTTACGACAGGACCAATCAGCCCCAGCATTTT. Translation gives CASSYDRTNQPQHF. This sequence joins TRBV18 and TRBJ1-5; possible D gene TRBD1, 6 bases. V lost 6 bases to trimming and J lost 3 bases, with 12 bases between them. Germline V lookup: CDR1 KGHSH, CDR2 LQKENI. The CDR3 extends over 14 amino acids.

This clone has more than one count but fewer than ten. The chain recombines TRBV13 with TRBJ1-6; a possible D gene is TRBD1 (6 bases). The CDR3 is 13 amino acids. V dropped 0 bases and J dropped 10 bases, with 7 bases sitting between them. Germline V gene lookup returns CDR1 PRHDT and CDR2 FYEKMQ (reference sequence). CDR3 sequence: CASSLGQGSPLHF. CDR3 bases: TGTGCCAGCAGCTTAGGACAGGGCTCACCCCTCCACTTT.

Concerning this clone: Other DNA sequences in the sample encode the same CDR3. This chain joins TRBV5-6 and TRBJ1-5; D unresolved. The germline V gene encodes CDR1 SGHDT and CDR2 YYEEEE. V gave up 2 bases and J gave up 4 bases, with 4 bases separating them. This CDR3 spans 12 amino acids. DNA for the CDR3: TGTGCCAGCAGCTTAGTAAATCAGCCCCAGCATTTT. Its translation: CASSLVNQPQHF.

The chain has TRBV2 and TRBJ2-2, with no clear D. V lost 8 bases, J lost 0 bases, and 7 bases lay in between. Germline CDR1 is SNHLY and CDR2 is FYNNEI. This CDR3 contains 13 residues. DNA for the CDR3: TGTGCCAGCCAAGAAACGAACACCGGGGAGCTGTTTTTT. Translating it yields CASQETNTGELFF. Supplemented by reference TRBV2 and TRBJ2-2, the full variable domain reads EPEVTQTPSHQVTQMGQEVILRCVPISNHLYFYWYRQILGQKVEFLVSFYNNEISEKSEIFDDQFSVERPDGSNFTLKIRSTKLEDSAMYFCASQETNTGELFFGEGSRLTVL.

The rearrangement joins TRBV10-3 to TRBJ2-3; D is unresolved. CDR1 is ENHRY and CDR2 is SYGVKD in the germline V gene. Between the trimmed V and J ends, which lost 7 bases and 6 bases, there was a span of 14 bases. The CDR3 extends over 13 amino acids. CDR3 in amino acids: CAITYNLGDTQYF. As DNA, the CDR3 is TGTGCCATCACTTACAACCTGGGCGATACGCAGTATTTT.

The CDR3 loop reads CAWSVAQGRYTF. In DNA, the CDR3 is TGTGCCTGGAGTGTGGCGCAGGGGCGCTACACCTTC. The V gene is TRBV30, the J gene TRBJ1-2; TRBD1 might be the D (6 bases). The V and J ends lost 0 bases and 9 bases respectively, with 11 bases between them. The germline CDR1 and CDR2 sequences are GTSNPN and SVGIG (reference sequence). CDR3 length equals 12 residues.

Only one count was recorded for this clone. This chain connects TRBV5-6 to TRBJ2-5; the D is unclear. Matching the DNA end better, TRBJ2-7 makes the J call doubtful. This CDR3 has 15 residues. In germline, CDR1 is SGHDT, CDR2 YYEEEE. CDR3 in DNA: TGTGCCAGCAGCTTGGTCGATCGGATGGCCTACGAGCAGTACTTC. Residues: CASSLVDRMAYEQYF.

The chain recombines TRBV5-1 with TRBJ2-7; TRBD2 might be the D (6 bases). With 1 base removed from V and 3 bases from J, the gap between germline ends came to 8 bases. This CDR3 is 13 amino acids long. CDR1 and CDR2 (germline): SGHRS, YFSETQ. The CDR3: CASSLIGSYEQYF. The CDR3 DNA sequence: TGCGCCAGCAGCTTGATCGGGAGCTACGAGCAGTACTTC.

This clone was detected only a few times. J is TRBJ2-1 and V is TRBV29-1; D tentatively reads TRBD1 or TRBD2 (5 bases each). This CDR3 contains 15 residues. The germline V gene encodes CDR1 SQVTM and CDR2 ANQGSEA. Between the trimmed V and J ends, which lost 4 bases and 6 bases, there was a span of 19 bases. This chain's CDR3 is CSVVANGGFSNEQFF. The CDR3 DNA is TGCAGCGTTGTCGCAAATGGGGGTTTCTCCAATGAGCAGTTCTTC.

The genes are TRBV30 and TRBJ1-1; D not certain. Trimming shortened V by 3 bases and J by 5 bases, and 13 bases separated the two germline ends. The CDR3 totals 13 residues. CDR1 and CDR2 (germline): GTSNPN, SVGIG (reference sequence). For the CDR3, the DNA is TGTGCCTGGAGCGGACCACAGAGTACTGAAGCTTTCTTT. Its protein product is CAWSGPQSTEAFF. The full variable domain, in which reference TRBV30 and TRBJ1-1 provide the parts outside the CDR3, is SQTIHQWPATLVQPVGSPLSLECTVEGTSNPNLYWYRQAAGRGLQLLFYSVGIGQISSEVPQNLSASRPQDRQFILSSKKLLLSDSGFYLCAWSGPQSTEAFFGQGTRLTVV.

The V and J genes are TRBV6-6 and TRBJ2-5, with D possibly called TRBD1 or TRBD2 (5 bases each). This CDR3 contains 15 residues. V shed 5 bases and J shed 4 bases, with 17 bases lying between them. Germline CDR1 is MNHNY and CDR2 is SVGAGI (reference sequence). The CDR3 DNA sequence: TGTGCCAGCAGTCCCCCCTTGGGGGTGGGAGAGACCCAGTACTTC. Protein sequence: CASSPPLGVGETQYF.

The CDR3: CASSLGSGYTF. In nucleotides, the CDR3 is TGTGCCAGCAGCTTAGGCAGTGGCTACACCTTC. The chain combines TRBV7-9 with TRBJ1-2, with no clear D. Trimming removed 1 base from V and 7 bases from J, with 4 bases in between. The CDR3 contains 11 residues. Germline assignment: CDR1 SEHNR and CDR2 FQNEAQ (reference sequence).

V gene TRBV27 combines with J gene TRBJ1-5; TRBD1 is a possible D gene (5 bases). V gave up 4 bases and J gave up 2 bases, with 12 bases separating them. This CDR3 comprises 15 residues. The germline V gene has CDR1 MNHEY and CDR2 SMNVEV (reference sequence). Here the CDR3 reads CASSSQGQGNQPQHF. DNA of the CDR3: TGTGCCAGCAGTTCCCAGGGCCAGGGCAATCAGCCCCAGCATTTT.

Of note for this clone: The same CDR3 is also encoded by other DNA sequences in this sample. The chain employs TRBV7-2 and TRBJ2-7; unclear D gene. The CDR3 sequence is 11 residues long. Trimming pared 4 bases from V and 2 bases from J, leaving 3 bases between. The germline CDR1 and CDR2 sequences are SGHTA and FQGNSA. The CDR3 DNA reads TGTGCCAGCAGCTCTGCCTACGAGCAGTACTTC. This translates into CASSSAYEQYF.

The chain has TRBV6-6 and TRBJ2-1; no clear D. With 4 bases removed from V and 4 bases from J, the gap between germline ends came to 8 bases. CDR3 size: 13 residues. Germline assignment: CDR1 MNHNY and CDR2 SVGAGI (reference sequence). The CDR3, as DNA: TGTGCCAGCAGTTTAGACCAATACAATGAGCAGTTCTTC. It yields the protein CASSLDQYNEQFF.

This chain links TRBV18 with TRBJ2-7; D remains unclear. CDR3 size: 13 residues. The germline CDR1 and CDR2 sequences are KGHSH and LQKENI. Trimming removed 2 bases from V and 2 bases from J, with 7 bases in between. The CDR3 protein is CASSPGGTYEQYF. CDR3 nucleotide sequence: TGTGCCAGCTCACCAGGCGGAACCTACGAGCAGTACTTC.

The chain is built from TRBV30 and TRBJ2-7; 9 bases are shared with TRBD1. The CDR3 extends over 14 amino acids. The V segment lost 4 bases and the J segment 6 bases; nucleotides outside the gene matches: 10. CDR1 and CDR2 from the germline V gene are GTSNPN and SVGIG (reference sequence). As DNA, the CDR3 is TGTGCCTGGACTCGACAGGGGGGCGCCGTCGAGCAGTACTTC. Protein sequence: CAWTRQGGAVEQYF.

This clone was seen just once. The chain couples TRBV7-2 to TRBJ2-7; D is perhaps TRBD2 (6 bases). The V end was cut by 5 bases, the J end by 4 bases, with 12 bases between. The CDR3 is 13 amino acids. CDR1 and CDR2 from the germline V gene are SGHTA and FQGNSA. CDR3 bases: TGTGCCAGCAGCCAACAACGGGGGTACGAGCAGTACTTC. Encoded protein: CASSQQRGYEQYF.

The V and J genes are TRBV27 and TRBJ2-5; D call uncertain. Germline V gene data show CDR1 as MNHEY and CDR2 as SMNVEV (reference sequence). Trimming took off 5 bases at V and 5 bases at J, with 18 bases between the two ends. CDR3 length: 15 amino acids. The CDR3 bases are TGTGCCAGCAGTCTCGGGTTTGCTTACGGGGAGACCCAGTACTTC. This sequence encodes CASSLGFAYGETQYF.

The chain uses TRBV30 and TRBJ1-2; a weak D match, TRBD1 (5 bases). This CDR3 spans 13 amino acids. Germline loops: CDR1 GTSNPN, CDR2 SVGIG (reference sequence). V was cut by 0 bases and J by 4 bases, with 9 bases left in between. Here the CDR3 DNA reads TGTGCCTGGAGTGTAAACAGGCTCTATGGCTACACCTTC. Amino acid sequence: CAWSVNRLYGYTF.

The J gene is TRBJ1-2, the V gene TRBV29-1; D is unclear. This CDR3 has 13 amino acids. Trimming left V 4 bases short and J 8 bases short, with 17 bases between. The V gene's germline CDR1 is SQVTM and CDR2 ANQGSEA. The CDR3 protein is CSVGSGSSGGYTF. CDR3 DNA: TGCAGCGTTGGATCCGGGAGCTCGGGCGGCTACACCTTC.

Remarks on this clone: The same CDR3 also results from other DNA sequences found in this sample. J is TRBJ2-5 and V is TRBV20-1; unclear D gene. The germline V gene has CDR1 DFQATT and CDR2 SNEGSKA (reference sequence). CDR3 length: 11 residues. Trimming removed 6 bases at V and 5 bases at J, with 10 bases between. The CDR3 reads CSASLGETQYF. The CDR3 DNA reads TGCAGTGCCTCCCTGGGGGAGACCCAGTACTTC.

The CDR3 coding sequence is TGTGCCAGCAGCTTAGTGAGCCTCTATGGCTACACCTTC. This codes for CASSLVSLYGYTF. The chain combines TRBV7-9 with TRBJ1-2; D is undetermined. The CDR3 has 13 amino acids. Trimming took 1 base from V and 4 from J, leaving 7 bases between them. CDR1 is SEHNR and CDR2 is FQNEAQ in the germline V gene (reference sequence).

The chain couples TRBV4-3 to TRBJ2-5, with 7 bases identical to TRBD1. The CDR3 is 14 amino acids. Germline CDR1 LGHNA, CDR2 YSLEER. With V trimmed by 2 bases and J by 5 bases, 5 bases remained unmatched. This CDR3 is CASSQTGAGETQYF. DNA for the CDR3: TGCGCCAGCAGCCAAACAGGGGCGGGTGAGACCCAGTACTTC.